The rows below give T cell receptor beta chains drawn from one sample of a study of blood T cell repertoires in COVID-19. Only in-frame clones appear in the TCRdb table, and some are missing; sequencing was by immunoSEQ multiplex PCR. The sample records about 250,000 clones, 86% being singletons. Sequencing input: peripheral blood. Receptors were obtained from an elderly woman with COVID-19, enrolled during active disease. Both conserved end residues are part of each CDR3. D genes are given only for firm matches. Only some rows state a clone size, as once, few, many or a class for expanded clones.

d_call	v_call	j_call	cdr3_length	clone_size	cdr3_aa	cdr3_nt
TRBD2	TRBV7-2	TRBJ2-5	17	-	CASSFGSSGGAGETQYF	TGTGCCAGCAGCTTTGGATCTAGCGGGGGGGCAGGAGAGACCCAGTACTTC
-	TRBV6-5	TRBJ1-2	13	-	CASSPGRNYGYTF	TGTGCCAGCAGTCCAGGGCGAAACTATGGCTACACCTTC
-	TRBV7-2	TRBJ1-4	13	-	CASSLGPNEKLFF	TGTGCCAGCAGCTTAGGGCCGAATGAAAAACTGTTTTTT
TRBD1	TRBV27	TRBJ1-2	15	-	CASSLSGQGYYGYTF	TGTGCCAGCAGTTTATCTGGACAGGGATATTATGGCTACACCTTC
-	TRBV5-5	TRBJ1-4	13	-	CASSFTVNEKLFF	TGTGCCAGCAGCTTCACAGTCAATGAAAAACTGTTTTTT
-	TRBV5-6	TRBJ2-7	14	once	CATTRGSARYEQYF	TGTGCCACCACTCGGGGTTCAGCCAGATACGAGCAGTACTTC
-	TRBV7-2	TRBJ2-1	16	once	CASSLVGARSYNEQFF	TGTGCCAGCAGCTTAGTAGGGGCCCGCTCCTACAATGAGCAGTTCTTC
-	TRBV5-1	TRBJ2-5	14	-	CASSPEGGGETQYF	TGCGCCAGCAGCCCGGAAGGGGGGGGAGAGACCCAGTACTTC
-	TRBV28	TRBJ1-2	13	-	CASSLSSNYGYTF	TGTGCCAGCAGTTTGAGTTCTAACTATGGCTACACCTTC
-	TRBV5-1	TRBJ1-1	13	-	CASSLGSGTEAFF	TGCGCCAGCAGCTTAGGGAGCGGCACTGAAGCTTTCTTT
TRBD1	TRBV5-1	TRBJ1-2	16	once	CASSTDGTGVSYGYTF	TGCGCCAGCAGCACGGACGGGACAGGGGTTAGCTATGGCTACACCTTC
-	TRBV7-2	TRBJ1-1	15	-	CASSLVGSGDTEAFF	TGTGCCAGCAGCCTAGTGGGCAGCGGGGACACTGAAGCTTTCTTT
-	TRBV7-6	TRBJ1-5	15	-	CASSLGSGKGQPQHF	TGTGCCAGCAGCTTAGGTTCAGGGAAGGGGCAGCCCCAGCATTTT
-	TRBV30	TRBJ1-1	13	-	CAWSYSLNTEAFF	TGTGCCTGGAGTTACTCTTTGAACACTGAAGCTTTCTTT
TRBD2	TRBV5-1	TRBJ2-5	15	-	CASSPLAGAQETQYF	TGCGCCAGCAGCCCCCTAGCGGGGGCTCAAGAGACCCAGTACTTC
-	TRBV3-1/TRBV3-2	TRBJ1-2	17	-	CASSQLFEGGWNYGYTF	TGTGCCAGCAGCCAATTATTTGAGGGAGGGTGGAACTATGGCTACACCTTC
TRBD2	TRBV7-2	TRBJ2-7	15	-	CASSSQRGASYEQYF	TGTGCCAGCAGCTCTCAGCGGGGGGCTTCCTACGAGCAGTACTTC
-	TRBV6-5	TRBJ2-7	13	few	CASSTREGYEQYF	TGTGCCAGCAGTACCAGGGAAGGGTACGAGCAGTACTTC
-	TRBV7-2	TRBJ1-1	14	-	CASSAEQRNTEAFF	TGTGCCAGCAGCGCAGAACAGAGAAACACTGAAGCTTTCTTT
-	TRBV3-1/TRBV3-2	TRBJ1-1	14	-	CASSQGGVGTEAFF	TGTGCCAGCAGCCAAGGTGGTGTCGGCACTGAAGCTTTCTTT
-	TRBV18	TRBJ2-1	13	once	CASSPHRLYEQFF	TGTGCCAGCTCACCGCACAGGCTGTATGAGCAGTTCTTC
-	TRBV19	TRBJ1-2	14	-	CASSIEGQPSSYTF	TGTGCCAGTAGTATAGAGGGCCAACCTTCGAGCTACACCTTC
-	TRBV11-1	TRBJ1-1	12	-	CASRRPGTEAFF	TGTGCCAGCCGACGTCCAGGCACTGAAGCTTTCTTT
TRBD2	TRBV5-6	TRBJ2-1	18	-	CASSSTKRGTSSYNEQFF	TGTGCCAGCAGCTCGACTAAGCGGGGGACGAGCTCCTACAATGAGCAGTTCTTC
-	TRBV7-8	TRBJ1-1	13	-	CASSLGGGTEAFF	TGTGCCAGCAGCTTAGGAGGCGGCACTGAAGCTTTCTTT
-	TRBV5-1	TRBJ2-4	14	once	CASSFQGSQNIQYF	TGCGCCAGCAGCTTCCAGGGGAGTCAAAACATTCAGTACTTC
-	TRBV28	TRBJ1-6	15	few	CASTTSGAYNSPLHF	TGTGCCAGCACCACCTCGGGGGCCTATAATTCACCCCTCCACTTT
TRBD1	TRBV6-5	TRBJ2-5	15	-	CASSIITGGGETQYF	TGTGCCAGCAGTATCATAACAGGGGGCGGAGAGACCCAGTACTTC
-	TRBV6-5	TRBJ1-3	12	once	CASSPQGNTIYF	TGTGCCAGCAGTCCGCAGGGCAACACCATATATTTT
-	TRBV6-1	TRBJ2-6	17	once	CASSGTASLSGANVLTF	TGTGCCAGCAGTGGGACTGCATCCCTCTCTGGGGCCAACGTCCTGACTTTC
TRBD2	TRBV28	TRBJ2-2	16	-	CASSLLTSGSTGELFF	TGTGCCAGCAGTCTCCTCACTAGCGGGTCCACCGGGGAGCTGTTTTTT
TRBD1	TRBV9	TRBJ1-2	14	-	CASSRTGDGYGYTF	TGTGCCAGCAGCCGGACAGGGGACGGCTATGGCTACACCTTC
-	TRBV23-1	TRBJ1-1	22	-	CASSQSGTRPITSRATGTEAFF	TGCGCCAGCAGTCAATCCGGAACCAGACCAATCACGAGCAGGGCGACGGGTACTGAAGCTTTCTTT
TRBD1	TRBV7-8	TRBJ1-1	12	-	CASSTRQGKAFF	TGTGCCAGCAGCACCCGACAGGGGAAAGCTTTCTTT
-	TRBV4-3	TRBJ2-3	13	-	CASSLGEGDTQYF	TGCGCCAGCAGTCTTGGCGAGGGAGATACGCAGTATTTT
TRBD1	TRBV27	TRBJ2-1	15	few	CASSSPGQGDNEQFF	TGTGCCAGCAGTTCCCCGGGACAGGGGGACAATGAGCAGTTCTTC
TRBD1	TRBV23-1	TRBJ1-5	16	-	CASDPAGTGPHQPQHF	TGCGCCAGCGACCCCGCCGGGACAGGGCCCCATCAGCCCCAGCATTTT
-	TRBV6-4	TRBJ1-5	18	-	CASSDSTGEVKTNQPQHF	TGTGCCAGCAGTGACTCGACGGGGGAGGTCAAAACCAATCAGCCCCAGCATTTT
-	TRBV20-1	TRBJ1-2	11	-	CKSGGTYGYTF	TGCAAGTCGGGGGGGACCTATGGCTACACCTTC
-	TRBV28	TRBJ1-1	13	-	CASSKGKGTEAFF	TGTGCCAGCAGTAAGGGGAAGGGCACTGAAGCTTTCTTT